These T cell receptor beta chains were read from a single sample in a study of blood T cell repertoires in COVID-19. Data came from immunoSEQ multiplex PCR; TCRdb stores just in-frame clones and leaves some out. Among just over 200,000 clones, just over 85% were seen once, and the ten largest hold approximately 6.1%. Source material: peripheral blood. These receptors were taken from a man older than 75 with acute or convalescent COVID-19. Each CDR3 is given with its conserved first and last residue. The order of the fields is clone size, D gene, J gene, V gene, CDR3 protein, CDR3 DNA. The D gene is left open where the match is weak. Size tells how often a clone was seen (once, few, many) or the class of an expanded clone, and some rows leave it out.

- - TRBJ2-3 TRBV19 CASSIREWGTDTQYF TGTGCCAGTAGTATCAGGGAATGGGGTACAGATACGCAGTATTTT
- - TRBJ2-1 TRBV6-2/TRBV6-3 CASSAGIWQFF TGTGCCAGCAGTGCAGGAATCTGGCAGTTCTTC
- TRBD2 TRBJ2-1 TRBV27 CASSPRTSGSNEQFF TGTGCCAGCAGTCCCAGGACTAGCGGGAGCAATGAGCAGTTCTTC
- - TRBJ2-3 TRBV5-4 CASSFSGTYTDTQYF TGTGCCAGCAGCTTTTCCGGGACATACACAGATACGCAGTATTTT
- - TRBJ1-3 TRBV21-1 CASSNRGQGFGNTIYF TGTGCCAGCAGCAATAGGGGACAGGGTTTCGGAAACACCATATATTTT
few TRBD2 TRBJ2-5 TRBV18 CASSLKREGQETQYF TGTGCCAGCTCCCTAAAGCGGGAGGGGCAAGAGACCCAGTACTTC
once - TRBJ2-2 TRBV18 CASSPSGANTGELFF TGTGCCAGCTCACCGTCAGGGGCGAACACCGGGGAGCTGTTTTTT
- TRBD1 TRBJ2-6 TRBV7-2 CASSLGLTGGATVLTF TGTGCCAGCAGCTTAGGTCTGACAGGGGGGGCCACCGTCCTGACTTTC
- TRBD1 TRBJ1-4 TRBV6-6 CASRNGQGVGEKLFF TGTGCCAGCAGGAACGGACAGGGCGTGGGTGAAAAACTGTTTTTT
- TRBD1 TRBJ2-1 TRBV9 CASSHPGQGSNEQFF TGTGCCAGCAGCCATCCGGGACAGGGGTCCAATGAGCAGTTCTTC
- TRBD2 TRBJ2-1 TRBV12-3/TRBV12-4 CASSSRLARRFF TGTGCCAGCAGTTCGAGACTAGCTCGGCGATTCTTC
- - TRBJ2-1 TRBV9 CASSVGLSSQAGQFF TGTGCCAGCAGCGTGGGACTGTCCTCACAGGCGGGGCAGTTCTTC
- - TRBJ2-5 TRBV18 CASSQGRGQETQYF TGTGCCAGCTCTCAGGGGAGAGGCCAAGAGACCCAGTACTTC
once - TRBJ2-4 TRBV25-1 CASSESGGGITKNIQYF TGTGCCAGCAGTGAATCGGGAGGGGGCATAACCAAAAACATTCAGTACTTC
- - TRBJ1-2 TRBV27 CASSSVTVSHGYTF TGTGCCAGCAGTTCCGTGACAGTCAGCCATGGCTACACCTTC
- - TRBJ2-7 TRBV28 CASTSDRDEQYF TGTGCCAGCACCTCAGACCGGGACGAGCAGTACTTC
- - TRBJ1-1 TRBV11-3 CASSLYSGDTEAFF TGTGCCAGCAGCCTTTATTCAGGGGACACTGAAGCTTTCTTT
- - TRBJ1-1 TRBV5-1 CASSPSTGTLTPFF TGCGCCAGCAGCCCCTCTACCGGGACATTGACGCCTTTCTTT
- TRBD1 TRBJ2-7 TRBV7-9 CASSPHLGQGESYEQYF TGTGCCAGCAGCCCCCACCTGGGACAGGGGGAATCCTACGAGCAGTACTTC
- - TRBJ2-7 TRBV5-1 CASSLRDNSYEQYF TGCGCCAGCAGCCTCCGGGACAATTCCTACGAGCAGTACTTC
once - TRBJ1-2 TRBV20-1 CSAWEGSGYTF TGCAGTGCTTGGGAGGGTAGTGGCTACACCTTC
once - TRBJ2-3 TRBV6-5 CASSQGLAVDTQYF TGTGCCAGCAGCCAGGGGCTGGCGGTAGATACGCAGTATTTT
- TRBD1 TRBJ1-2 TRBV6-1 CASSEAGRQGAWGYTF TGTGCCAGCAGTGAAGCGGGTAGGCAGGGGGCCTGGGGCTACACCTTC
- TRBD2 TRBJ2-3 TRBV11-3 CASSSRGGSGTDTQYF TGTGCCAGCAGCTCGAGGGGCGGGAGTGGTACAGATACGCAGTATTTT
few TRBD1 TRBJ1-5 TRBV19 CASRGGAGNQPQHF TGTGCCAGTAGAGGGGGCGCGGGCAATCAGCCCCAGCATTTT
- TRBD2 TRBJ2-5 TRBV10-2 CASGSGGQETQYF TGCGCCAGCGGGAGCGGGGGTCAAGAGACCCAGTACTTC
- TRBD1 TRBJ1-2 TRBV11-2 CASSKNRGRLDGYTF TGTGCCAGCAGTAAGAACAGGGGACGTCTGGATGGCTACACCTTC